The present entry profiles one T cell receptor (beta chain) with its context. What it binds is unknown. These data originate in a study of T cell repertoires in cytomegalovirus infection. Study-level background: CMV infection together with matching HLA type was indicated by public TCR beta signatures.

TCRdb reprocessed the reads with MiXCR, giving one entry per CDR3 protein. The sample records around 750,000 distinct CDR3 sequences, about 31% being singletons. The CDR3 sequence is 14 residues long. V gave up 5 bases and J gave up 2 bases, with 12 bases separating them. CDR1 and CDR2 from the germline V gene are PRHDT and FYEKMQ (reference sequence). The receptor's source is a human donor in good health (CMV status not recorded). Some clones in this sample may be carry-over from other donors' samples. Sequenced material: cultured CD8+ T cells from PBMCs, taken from culture after CMV antigen stimulation. The chain joins TRBV13 to TRBJ1-2; a weak D match, TRBD1 (5 bases). The CDR3 DNA sequence: TGTGCCAGCAGCCCCAGGACAAGGAACTATGGCTACACCTTC. The encoded protein is CASSPRTRNYGYTF.